The 30 T cell receptor beta chains below come from one sample, sequenced in a study of shared T cell receptors in the human thymus (dated by TCRdb to about 2021). Libraries were built with the immunoSEQ multiplex PCR assay. TCRdb provides this immuneACCESS table in a form limited to in-frame rearrangements. Some clones are lacking; in checked studies, under half of them reflect an unresolved V gene, and why the rest are absent is not known. Present in this sample are hundreds of thousands of clones, approximately 87% of which were seen just once. The leading ten clones occupy roughly 0.0094% of the sample. The data were also submitted as part of a second study, on human thymus T cells.

The sequencing sample was made of thymocytes. The source of these receptors is a boy younger than two with a congenital heart defect. Donor details come from another sample of the same person, matched by shared clones.

V gene TRBV27 combines with J gene TRBJ2-4; 8 bases match TRBD1. The CDR3 totals 19 residues. Per the germline V gene, CDR1 is MNHEY and CDR2 is SMNVEV (reference sequence). After removal of 6 bases from V and 7 bases from J, the junction contained 23 bases not matched to a gene. For the CDR3, the DNA is TGTGCCAGCAGACAACTTACGCCGACCAGGGGGCGCGGAGAGAACATTCAGTACTTC. It codes for CASRQLTPTRGRGENIQYF.

This clone was detected a few times. J is TRBJ2-1 and V is TRBV4-3, with TRBD2 identical over 14 bases. J gave up 0 bases and V 1 base, and 11 bases lay outside the gene matches. CDR1 and CDR2 from the germline V gene are LGHNA and YSLEER. CDR3 size: 21 residues. The CDR3: CASSQVRLPGLAGDSYNEQFF. The CDR3 DNA follows: TGCGCCAGCAGCCAAGTCAGATTACCGGGACTAGCGGGAGACTCCTACAATGAGCAGTTCTTC.

The chain combines TRBV9 with TRBJ2-3; D is unresolved. Germline CDR1 and CDR2: SGDLS and YYNGEE. The CDR3 has 14 residues. V was pared by 0 bases and J by 8 bases, with 13 bases between. The CDR3 bases are TGTGCCAGCAGCGTAGAGGTTGGGTCGGGTACGCAGTATTTT. Amino acid sequence: CASSVEVGSGTQYF. Full variable domain (rest looked up from reference TRBV9 and TRBJ2-3): DSGVTQTPKHLITATGQRVTLRCSPRSGDLSVYWYQQSLDQGLQFLIQYYNGEERAKGNILERFSAQQFPDLHSELNLSSLELGDSALYFCASSVEVGSGTQYFGPGTRLTVL.

J is TRBJ2-3 and V is TRBV7-3; 10 nucleotides line up with TRBD1. V dropped 2 bases and J dropped 3; count of bases not matched to a gene: 5. Germline CDR1 and CDR2: SGHTA and FQGTGA. The CDR3 extends over 16 amino acids. This CDR3 is CASSLVGDRGTDTQYF. For the CDR3, the DNA is TGTGCCAGCAGCTTAGTGGGGGACAGGGGTACAGATACGCAGTATTTT.

This sequence joins TRBV28 and TRBJ1-2; TRBD1 matches at 10 bases. CDR3 length: 15 residues. CDR1 and CDR2 (germline): MDHEN, SYDVKM. V shed 3 bases and J 2 bases; nucleotides not matched to a gene: 3. The CDR3: CASSLRTGGNYGYTF. The CDR3 DNA reads as TGTGCCAGCAGTTTGAGGACAGGGGGGAACTATGGCTACACCTTC.

Here the CDR3 reads CASSEVEQPGCYNEQFF. CDR3 bases: TGTGCCAGCAGTGAGGTGGAGCAACCCGGCTGCTACAATGAGCAGTTCTTC. The chain recombines TRBV2 with TRBJ2-1; D remains ambiguous. CDR3 size: 17 residues. With 3 bases removed from V and 3 bases from J, the gap between germline ends came to 18 bases. Germline V gene sequence: CDR1 SNHLY, CDR2 FYNNEI.

V is TRBV18 and J is TRBJ2-1; D is perhaps TRBD1 (6 bases). CDR3 length: 14 amino acids. CDR1 and CDR2 from the germline V gene are KGHSH and LQKENI. V was trimmed by 10 bases and J by 0 bases, leaving 13 bases between them. In DNA, the CDR3 is TGTGCCACCAACGGCAGGGGCTCCTACAATGAGCAGTTCTTC. Its protein is CATNGRGSYNEQFF.

The CDR3 coding sequence is TGTGCCAGCTCACGGGTGACAGGAACCGGGGAGCTGTTTTTT. Amino acids: CASSRVTGTGELFF. This chain links TRBV18 with TRBJ2-2; D perhaps matches TRBD1 (6 bases). The CDR3 is 14 residues long. Germline CDR1 KGHSH, CDR2 LQKENI. V was clipped by 4 bases and J by 5 bases, with 11 bases between them.

V and J are TRBV6-5 and TRBJ1-1, with 10 positions matching TRBD1. The ends lost 4 bases at V and 3 bases at J; junction bases unmatched: 8. This CDR3 is built from 16 residues. CDR1 is MNHEY, CDR2 SVGAGI, per germline. CDR3 sequence reads: CASSFGTGVLDTEAFF. The CDR3 nucleotides read TGTGCCAGCAGTTTCGGGACAGGGGTCTTGGACACTGAAGCTTTCTTT.

The chain recombines TRBV7-3 with TRBJ1-1; 8 bases align to TRBD1. With V trimmed by 3 bases and J by 11 bases, 17 bases remained unmatched. This CDR3 region has 16 residues. Germline V CDR1 and CDR2: SGHTA, FQGTGA. The CDR3 spells CASSFPGGQGKQVAFF. In DNA, the CDR3 is TGTGCCAGCAGCTTCCCGGGTGGACAGGGAAAACAGGTTGCTTTCTTT.

The chain employs TRBV27 and TRBJ2-3; 8 positions match TRBD2. Germline lookup yields CDR1 MNHEY and CDR2 SMNVEV (reference sequence). Unmatched junction bases numbered 10, after V lost 5 bases and J lost 6 bases. This CDR3 is 15 amino acids long. In DNA, the CDR3 is TGTGCCAGCAGTCCATCCGGGACTAGGACCGATACGCAGTATTTT. Encoded protein: CASSPSGTRTDTQYF.

The rearrangement links TRBV28 to TRBJ2-7; possibly TRBD2 for D (6 bases). CDR1 is MDHEN, CDR2 SYDVKM, per germline. This CDR3 is 15 amino acids long. Trimming removed 0 bases at V and 5 bases at J, with 14 bases between. The CDR3 reads CASSLCAGLGDEQYF. CDR3 nucleotide sequence: TGTGCCAGCAGTTTATGTGCGGGGTTGGGCGACGAGCAGTACTTC.

The CDR3 loop is CASSQDVDRGDWTSTNEKLFF. In nucleotides, the CDR3 is TGCGCCAGCAGCCAAGATGTGGACAGGGGAGATTGGACTTCAACTAATGAAAAACTGTTTTTT. This sequence joins TRBV4-3 and TRBJ1-4, with TRBD1 matching 9 bases. V gave up 0 bases and J gave up 0 bases; unmatched junction bases: 14. The CDR3 sequence is 21 residues long. Germline CDR1 reads LGHNA; CDR2 reads YSLEER.

This rearrangement joins TRBV7-9 to TRBJ1-1; tentative D call: TRBD1 (5 bases). Germline-derived CDR1 and CDR2 are SEHNR and FQNEAQ (reference sequence). Trimming cost V 0 bases and J 7 bases, with 18 bases left between them. The CDR3 has 16 residues. DNA for the CDR3: TGTGCCAGCAGCTTAGCGAATACCAGGGCGGACGATGAAGCTTTCTTT. As protein: CASSLANTRADDEAFF.

The table lists this clone with a count of one. The chain recombines TRBV28 with TRBJ1-2, with a weak D call TRBD1 (5 bases). This CDR3 region has 13 residues. V was pared by 5 bases and J by 3 bases, with 10 bases between. Germline V lookup: CDR1 MDHEN, CDR2 SYDVKM. This CDR3 reads CASSPTVYYGYTF. As DNA, the CDR3 is TGTGCCAGCAGTCCGACAGTATACTATGGCTACACCTTC.

The chain joins TRBV19 to TRBJ1-1; D might be TRBD1 (6 bases). The CDR3 spans 17 residues. V gave up 6 bases and J gave up 5 bases, with 25 bases separating them. The germline CDR1 and CDR2 sequences are LNHDA and SQIVND (reference sequence). CDR3 bases: TGTGCCAGTAGAGGCCCCGGACAGTCCCTTGGGAGTACTGAAGCTTTCTTT. The encoded protein is CASRGPGQSLGSTEAFF.

The rearrangement joins TRBV4-3 to TRBJ2-5; 14 nucleotides line up with TRBD2. Germline V CDR1 and CDR2: LGHNA, YSLEER. This CDR3 has 20 residues. After removal of 0 bases from V and 6 bases from J, the junction contained 15 bases not matched to a gene. As DNA, the CDR3 is TGCGCCAGCAGCCAAGAATCAAAGACTAGCGGGAGGGCCGAGGTTAAGACCCAGTACTTC. Translating gives CASSQESKTSGRAEVKTQYF.

The CDR3 region has the DNA TGTGCCAGCAGTTTAGACCCACTACGTCCTAGCGGGGAAGCCTACGAGCAGTACTTC. This encodes CASSLDPLRPSGEAYEQYF. This chain connects TRBV28 to TRBJ2-7; 9 bases map to TRBD2. The CDR3 consists of 19 residues. With 2 bases clipped from V and 2 bases from J, the junction kept 16 bases outside the gene matches. CDR1 is MDHEN and CDR2 is SYDVKM in the germline V gene. Using reference TRBV28 and TRBJ2-7 for the parts outside the CDR3, the full variable domain is DVKVTQSSRYLVKRTGEKVFLECVQDMDHENMFWYRQDPGLGLRLIYFSYDVKMKEKGDIPEGYSVSREKKERFSLILESASTNQTSMYLCASSLDPLRPSGEAYEQYFGPGTRLTVT.

In DNA form, the CDR3 reads TGTGCCAGCAGCTCCCGACAGGGGGCGACCAGTTTGTATGGGGCCAACGTCCTGACTTTC. It yields the protein CASSSRQGATSLYGANVLTF. The chain couples TRBV21-1 to TRBJ2-6; the table's D gene call, TRBD1, was not cross checked with the DNA. TRBV21-1 is reported as a pseudogene. CDR3 length: 20 residues.

This clone has only a few counts. The chain joins TRBV5-1 to TRBJ1-4, with D unclear. The CDR3 runs to 15 residues. Trimming removed 0 bases at V and 7 bases at J, with 13 bases between. Per germline, CDR1 SGHRS and CDR2 YFSETQ. CDR3 nucleotides: TGCGCCAGCAGCTTGGTGGGTTCGGCGGGTGAAAAACTGTTTTTT. The encoded protein is CASSLVGSAGEKLFF. The entire variable domain, with the rest obtained from reference TRBV5-1 and TRBJ1-4, is as follows: KAGVTQTPRYLIKTRGQQVTLSCSPISGHRSVSWYQQTPGQGLQFLFEYFSETQRNKGNFPGRFSGRQFSNSRSEMNVSTLELGDSALYLCASSLVGSAGEKLFFGSGTQLSVL.

The chain joins TRBV6-5 to TRBJ1-4, with no clear D. The germline V gene encodes CDR1 MNHEY and CDR2 SVGAGI. The CDR3 covers 15 residues. Trimming took 2 bases from V and 3 from J, leaving 10 bases between them. CDR3 sequence (DNA): TGTGCCAGCAGTTACAGACGGGGAGCTAATGAAAAACTGTTTTTT. As protein: CASSYRRGANEKLFF.

The chain joins TRBV5-5 to TRBJ1-3; D uncertain. Looked up from germline, CDR1 is SGHKS and CDR2 is YYEKEE (reference sequence). This CDR3 comprises 17 residues. Trimming removed 0 bases from V and 3 bases from J, with 16 bases in between. The CDR3 sequence is CASSLVTAPGFGNTIYF. In DNA form, the CDR3 reads TGTGCCAGCAGCTTGGTCACCGCCCCAGGTTTTGGAAACACCATATATTTT. The whole variable domain, filled in from reference TRBV5-5 and TRBJ1-3, reads DAGVTQSPTHLIKTRGQQVTLRCSPISGHKSVSWYQQVLGQGPQFIFQYYEKEERGRGNFPDRFSARQFPNYSSELNVNALLLGDSALYLCASSLVTAPGFGNTIYFGEGSWLTVV.

The chain uses TRBV6-4 and TRBJ2-1; D might be TRBD1 (5 bases). Germline CDR1 MRHNA, CDR2 SNTAGT. The CDR3 covers 17 residues. V lost 0 bases and J 7 bases, leaving 19 bases between the germline ends. This chain's CDR3 is CASSDSGVWGAPNEQFF. As DNA, the CDR3 is TGTGCCAGCAGTGACTCAGGGGTGTGGGGCGCCCCAAATGAGCAGTTCTTC.

The V call is TRBV28, the J call TRBJ1-1; D perhaps matches TRBD1 (6 bases). Between the trimmed V and J ends, which lost 5 bases and 0 bases, there was a span of 10 bases. CDR1 is MDHEN and CDR2 is SYDVKM in the germline V gene. CDR3 length: 14 amino acids. The CDR3 sequence is CASSNRQVNTEAFF. In DNA form, the CDR3 reads TGTGCCAGCAGTAACCGACAGGTGAACACTGAAGCTTTCTTT. The full variable domain, in which reference TRBV28 and TRBJ1-1 provide the parts outside the CDR3, is DVKVTQSSRYLVKRTGEKVFLECVQDMDHENMFWYRQDPGLGLRLIYFSYDVKMKEKGDIPEGYSVSREKKERFSLILESASTNQTSMYLCASSNRQVNTEAFFGQGTRLTVV.

Here the CDR3 reads CASSQEGTEKENSPLHF. CDR3 DNA sequence: TGCGCCAGCAGCCAAGAGGGGACAGAGAAGGAGAATTCACCCCTCCACTTT. This sequence joins TRBV4-1 and TRBJ1-6, with 7 bases matching TRBD1. The V gene end was trimmed by 0 bases and the J gene end by 7 bases; junction bases not matched to a gene: 9. Germline CDR1 MGHRA, CDR2 YSYEKL. The CDR3 contains 17 residues.

The rearrangement links TRBV7-6 to TRBJ2-5, with D possibly being TRBD2 (6 bases). The germline V gene has CDR1 SGHVS and CDR2 FNYEAQ. V dropped 3 bases and J dropped 1 base, with 12 bases sitting between them. The CDR3 is 15 residues long. The CDR3 region has the DNA TGTGCCAGCAGCTTCCTCCGGGACTCCCAAGAGACCCAGTACTTC. Amino acid sequence: CASSFLRDSQETQYF.

The chain combines TRBV6-7 with TRBJ2-2; TRBD2 matches at 10 bases. TRBV6-7 is an ORF for which the function is uncertain. Trimming took 8 bases from V and 3 from J; bases not matched to a gene: 18. CDR3 length equals 19 residues. The CDR3 protein is CASALNRLAGASDTGELFF. The CDR3 nucleotides are TGTGCCAGCGCCCTTAATAGGCTAGCGGGGGCCTCGGACACCGGGGAGCTGTTTTTT.

This CDR3 reads CAVSGYGYTF. In DNA, the CDR3 is TGTGCCGTCAGTGGCTATGGCTACACCTTC. The chain recombines TRBV6-6 with TRBJ1-2; unclear D gene. Germline V gene data show CDR1 as MNHNY and CDR2 as SVGAGI (reference sequence). This CDR3 region has 10 residues. V shed 11 bases and J shed 4 bases, with 8 bases lying between them.

This clone has just one count. The chain carries TRBV21-1 and TRBJ2-1; the table's D call, TRBD2, has no DNA check behind it. TRBV21-1 is noted as a pseudogene. This CDR3 spans 16 amino acids. As DNA, the CDR3 is TGTGCCAGACCAGAAAATGGTCTAGCGGGGGACGGTCGGGAGTTCTTC. It encodes CARPENGLAGDGREFF.

This chain links TRBV7-2 with TRBJ1-4, with D possibly matching TRBD1 (5 bases). Germline V gives CDR1 SGHTA, CDR2 FQGNSA. V dropped 5 bases and J dropped 0 bases, with 10 bases sitting between them. This CDR3 contains 15 residues. CDR3 protein: CASSQTAATNEKLFF. CDR3 DNA sequence: TGTGCCAGCAGCCAGACAGCCGCAACTAATGAAAAACTGTTTTTT.